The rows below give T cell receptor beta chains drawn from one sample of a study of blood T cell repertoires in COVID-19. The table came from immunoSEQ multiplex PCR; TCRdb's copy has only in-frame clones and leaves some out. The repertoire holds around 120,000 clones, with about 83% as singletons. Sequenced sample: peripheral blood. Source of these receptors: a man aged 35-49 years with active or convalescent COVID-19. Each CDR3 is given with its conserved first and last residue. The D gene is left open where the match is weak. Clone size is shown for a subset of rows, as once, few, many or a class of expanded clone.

TGTGCCAGCAGCTTTTCAGGGACTAGCATGGACGAGCAGTACTTC,CASSFSGTSMDEQYF,TRBJ2-7,few,TRBV7-9,TRBD2
TGCGCCAGCAGCTTGGCAGGGGCGGTAAGAGAGACCCAGTACTTC,CASSLAGAVRETQYF,TRBJ2-5,.,TRBV5-1,.
TGTGCCAGCTCACCAGACAGGAGTCCTAATGAAAAACTGTTTTTT,CASSPDRSPNEKLFF,TRBJ1-4,.,TRBV18,.
TGTGCCAGCAGCGCCAAACTAATGACAGGGAAAGAGACCCAGTACTTC,CASSAKLMTGKETQYF,TRBJ2-5,few,TRBV7-9,TRBD1
TGTGCCAGCAGCCCTGACCTTTGGGCAGGGACAGTAAGGCACGAGCAGTACTTC,CASSPDLWAGTVRHEQYF,TRBJ2-7,.,TRBV5-4,TRBD1
TGTGCCAGCAGCTTAGAGGGCAGATGGGGCCCCTACGAGCAGTACTTC,CASSLEGRWGPYEQYF,TRBJ2-7,medium-sized,TRBV11-2,.
TGTGCCAGTAGTATGCCTGGGAGAAGCGAAAAACTGTTTTTT,CASSMPGRSEKLFF,TRBJ1-4,few,TRBV19,.
TGTGCCAGCAAATTCACCTCCTCTAATAGACAGCCCCAGCATTTT,CASKFTSSNRQPQHF,TRBJ1-5,.,TRBV7-2,.
TGCGCCAGCTCGGCGGTAGCGACGAACACCGGGGAGCTGTTTTTT,CASSAVATNTGELFF,TRBJ2-2,.,TRBV5-1,.
TGTGCCAGCAGCGCCGTTCGGACAGGGACCTACGAGCAGTACTTC,CASSAVRTGTYEQYF,TRBJ2-7,.,TRBV9,TRBD1
TGTGCCAGCAGAGGGACAGGCGATGGCTACACCTTC,CASRGTGDGYTF,TRBJ1-2,.,TRBV2,TRBD1
TGTGCCAGCAGTGATGACAGGGGGCGGGAAAAACTGTTTTTT,CASSDDRGREKLFF,TRBJ1-4,.,TRBV6-1,TRBD1
TGTGCCAGCAGCCCCGGGGCAGGGGGCGGCTCGGGGGCCAACGTCCTGACTTTC,CASSPGAGGGSGANVLTF,TRBJ2-6,once,TRBV6-2/TRBV6-3,TRBD1
TGCGCCAGCAGCCAAAGTAACTTCGGTCGGTATACCGGGGAGCTGTTTTTT,CASSQSNFGRYTGELFF,TRBJ2-2,.,TRBV4-1,.
TGTGCCAGCAGCCCCGGGGGGGGCACCTATGGCTACACCTTC,CASSPGGGTYGYTF,TRBJ1-2,.,TRBV5-6,.
TGTGCCAGCAGCTTTGCGACAGAGTTGACCGGGGAGCTGTTTTTT,CASSFATELTGELFF,TRBJ2-2,.,TRBV7-9,.
TGCGCCAGCAGTGAGTCGCGGACAGGCTACCAAGAGACCCAGTACTTC,CASSESRTGYQETQYF,TRBJ2-5,.,TRBV10-1,TRBD1
TGTGCCAGCAGCCCTAGCACAGATACGCAGTATTTT,CASSPSTDTQYF,TRBJ2-3,once,TRBV14,.
TGCGCCAGCAGCCTGGACGAGGGAAGACCACCCCCTAATGGCTACACCTTC,CASSLDEGRPPPNGYTF,TRBJ1-2,.,TRBV5-1,.
TGTGCCAGCAGCTTGGGGGCAGGGTCTAATGAAAAACTGTTTTTT,CASSLGAGSNEKLFF,TRBJ1-4,.,TRBV5-4,.
TGTGCCCCGACCCGGGGGGGGCAGTCAGATACGCAGTATTTT,CAPTRGGQSDTQYF,TRBJ2-3,.,TRBV5-8,TRBD2
TGCGCCAGTAAGCGGGGGGGCGGGACAGATACGCAGTATTTT,CASKRGGGTDTQYF,TRBJ2-3,.,TRBV10-2,TRBD2
TGTGCTAGTGGTTTAGGTCTAGCGGGGGGTGGTACAGATACGCAGTATTTT,CASGLGLAGGGTDTQYF,TRBJ2-3,.,TRBV12-5,TRBD2
TGTGCCAGCAGCGCCTTGGACATCTATGGCTACACCTTC,CASSALDIYGYTF,TRBJ1-2,.,TRBV7-9,.
TGTGCCAGCAGTGAAGCGACCACATGGACTTATAGTTCACCCCTCCACTTT,CASSEATTWTYSSPLHF,TRBJ1-6,.,TRBV6-1,.
TGTGCCAGCAGCTTAGCGATGGGCACCCAAGAGACCCAGTACTTC,CASSLAMGTQETQYF,TRBJ2-5,few,TRBV7-9,.
TGTGCCAGTAGTACCATCGGGCTAGCGGGGGGGAACACCGGGGAGCTGTTTTTT,CASSTIGLAGGNTGELFF,TRBJ2-2,.,TRBV19,TRBD2
TGTGCCAGCAGTAGGGACAGGGGATTAAACACTGAAGCTTTCTTT,CASSRDRGLNTEAFF,TRBJ1-1,.,TRBV5-4,TRBD1
TGCGCCAGCAGCCCGTTAGACTTC,CASSPLDF,TRBJ2-5,.,TRBV4-1,.
TGTGCCAGCAGTGACGGCCTAGCGGGGCAAGAGACCCAGTACTTC,CASSDGLAGQETQYF,TRBJ2-5,few,TRBV2,TRBD2
TGTGCCAGCAGCGCAACAGGGGGGGCCTACGAGCAGTACTTC,CASSATGGAYEQYF,TRBJ2-7,.,TRBV3-1/TRBV3-2,.
TGTGCCAGCAGCTCCGCCGGGACAGGGGGTGGGGAGCTGTTTTTT,CASSSAGTGGGELFF,TRBJ2-2,few,TRBV6-5,TRBD1
TGTGCCACTAGGGGGACTAACAATGAGCAGTTCTTC,CATRGTNNEQFF,TRBJ2-1,.,TRBV7-9,.